These T cell receptor beta chains were read from a single sample in a study of Graves' ophthalmopathy and Graves' hyperthyroidism. TCRdb processed the multiplex PCR reads anew with MiXCR; each CDR3 protein has one entry. The data contain roughly 160,000 distinct CDR3 sequences, around 39% of them singletons. Sequencing was performed on peripheral blood. The origin of the receptors is a young man with Graves' ophthalmopathy. The CDR3 runs from the conserved cysteine through the conserved F or W. A D gene is named only where the DNA matches it firmly. The size field is filled for only some rows; it gives once, few, many or a size class.

D: TRBD1
J: TRBJ1-2
V: TRBV20-1
size: -
DNA: TGCAGTGCTAGATTAACGACAGGGCCCGACTACTATGGCTACACCTTC
CDR3: CSARLTTGPDYYGYTF

D: TRBD1
J: TRBJ1-1
V: TRBV12-3/TRBV12-4
size: -
DNA: TGTGCCAGCAGTTCCGGGACAGGGGGCCGGGAAAATGAAGCTTTCTTT
CDR3: CASSSGTGGRENEAFF

D: -
J: TRBJ2-5
V: TRBV27
size: many
DNA: TGTGCCAGCAGTTTAAGGCCCCAAGAGACCCAGTACTTC
CDR3: CASSLRPQETQYF

D: -
J: TRBJ1-2
V: TRBV9
size: once
DNA: TGTGCCAGCAGCGTAGAGCCCTCAGGGGCCGGGGGCTACACCTTC
CDR3: CASSVEPSGAGGYTF

D: TRBD1
J: TRBJ1-6
V: TRBV20-1
size: many
DNA: TGCAGTGCTAGACCAACGGGACAGGCGAATTCACCCCTCCACTTT
CDR3: CSARPTGQANSPLHF

D: TRBD1
J: TRBJ1-1
V: TRBV28
size: -
DNA: TGTGCCAGTATACAGGGGACTGAAGCTTTCTTT
CDR3: CASIQGTEAFF

D: TRBD1
J: TRBJ2-5
V: TRBV4-1
size: many
DNA: TGCGCCAGCAGCCAAGATTACAGGGGGCGGGAGACCCAGTACTTC
CDR3: CASSQDYRGRETQYF

D: -
J: TRBJ1-5
V: TRBV9
size: many
DNA: TGTGCCAGCAGCGTAGGGGAACAGGGAATCAATCAGCCCCAGCATTTT
CDR3: CASSVGEQGINQPQHF

D: -
J: TRBJ1-5
V: TRBV12-5
size: many
DNA: TGTGCTAGTGTGGTGTTTGACCCTGTGCAGCCCCAGCATTTT
CDR3: CASVVFDPVQPQHF

D: -
J: TRBJ1-2
V: TRBV12-3/TRBV12-4
size: -
DNA: TGTGCCAGCACCTCCGAACCAGTGAGTGGCTACACCTTC
CDR3: CASTSEPVSGYTF

D: -
J: TRBJ1-1
V: TRBV6-2/TRBV6-3
size: many
DNA: TGTGCCAGCACCAACGGGGGGGCTGGTCGAGATGAAGCTTTCTTT
CDR3: CASTNGGAGRDEAFF

D: -
J: TRBJ1-5
V: TRBV19
size: many
DNA: TGTGCCAGTAGTCCCGATCCTGATCAGCCCCAGCATTTT
CDR3: CASSPDPDQPQHF

D: -
J: TRBJ2-2
V: TRBV19
size: -
DNA: TGTGCCAGTAGTATAGCGGGACGGGGAACCGGGGAGCTGTTTTTT
CDR3: CASSIAGRGTGELFF

D: -
J: TRBJ2-5
V: TRBV28
size: many
DNA: TGTGCCAGCAGTTTATCGGCAGCAGGAGAGACCCAGTACTTC
CDR3: CASSLSAAGETQYF

D: TRBD1
J: TRBJ1-2
V: TRBV12-3/TRBV12-4
size: -
DNA: TGTGCCAGCACCCCCGGGGCCCATCAGACAGGGGGTAACTACGGCTACACCTTC
CDR3: CASTPGAHQTGGNYGYTF

D: -
J: TRBJ1-1
V: TRBV6-4
size: few
DNA: TGTGCCAGCAGGATGGGGATGGGCGCTGAAGCTTTCTTT
CDR3: CASRMGMGAEAFF

D: -
J: TRBJ1-3
V: TRBV19
size: -
DNA: TGTGCCAGTACTCTGGCAGGGTCGAGAGGAAACACCATATATTTT
CDR3: CASTLAGSRGNTIYF

D: -
J: TRBJ1-5
V: TRBV25-1
size: once
DNA: -
CDR3: CASSDNLEQYFGPGNQPQHF

D: TRBD1
J: TRBJ2-5
V: TRBV6-2/TRBV6-3
size: many
DNA: TGTGCCAGCAGTTACCCCGGGACAGGAGGCGAGACCCAGTACTTC
CDR3: CASSYPGTGGETQYF

D: -
J: TRBJ1-1
V: TRBV6-1
size: many
DNA: TGTGCCAGCATCCAGGACCCTAACACTGAAGCTTTCTTT
CDR3: CASIQDPNTEAFF

D: -
J: TRBJ2-6
V: TRBV28
size: many
DNA: TGTGCCAGCAGCCGTTTCGGCGGACAGCGAAGCTCTGGGGCCAACGTCCTGACTTTC
CDR3: CASSRFGGQRSSGANVLTF

D: TRBD1
J: TRBJ1-2
V: TRBV10-3
size: many
DNA: TGTGCCATACTGGACAGGCCTAACTATGGCTACACCTTC
CDR3: CAILDRPNYGYTF

D: -
J: TRBJ2-5
V: TRBV6-7
size: once
DNA: TGTGCCAGCAAGGGACTGCCCCCCTCGGAGACCCAGTACTTC
CDR3: CASKGLPPSETQYF

D: -
J: TRBJ1-5
V: TRBV7-2
size: many
DNA: TGTGCCAGCAGCTTAGACGGCAACAATCAGCCCCAGCATTTT
CDR3: CASSLDGNNQPQHF

D: -
J: TRBJ1-1
V: TRBV7-8
size: -
DNA: TGTGCCAGCAGCTTAGAGGCCAGAACTGAAGCTTTCTTT
CDR3: CASSLEARTEAFF

D: TRBD1
J: TRBJ2-5
V: TRBV28
size: -
DNA: TGTGCCAGGCTCTTAGGGACAGGGTCAATTGAGACCCAGTACTTC
CDR3: CARLLGTGSIETQYF

D: TRBD2
J: TRBJ2-5
V: TRBV11-2
size: many
DNA: TGTGCCAGCAGCTTAAATCTAGCGGGAGGGCAAGAGACCCAGTACTTC
CDR3: CASSLNLAGGQETQYF